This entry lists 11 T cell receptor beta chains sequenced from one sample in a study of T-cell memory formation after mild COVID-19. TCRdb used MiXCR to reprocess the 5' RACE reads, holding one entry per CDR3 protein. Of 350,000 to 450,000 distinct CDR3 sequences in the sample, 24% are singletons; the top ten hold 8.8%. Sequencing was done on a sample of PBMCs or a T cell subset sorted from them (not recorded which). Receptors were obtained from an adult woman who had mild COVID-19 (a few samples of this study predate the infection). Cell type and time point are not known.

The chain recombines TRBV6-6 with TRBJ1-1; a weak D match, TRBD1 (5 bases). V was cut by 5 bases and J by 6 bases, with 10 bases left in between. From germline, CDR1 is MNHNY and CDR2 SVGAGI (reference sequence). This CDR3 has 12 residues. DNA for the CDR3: TGTGCCAGCAGTGCAGGGAGGCCTGAAGCTTTCTTT. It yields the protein CASSAGRPEAFF.

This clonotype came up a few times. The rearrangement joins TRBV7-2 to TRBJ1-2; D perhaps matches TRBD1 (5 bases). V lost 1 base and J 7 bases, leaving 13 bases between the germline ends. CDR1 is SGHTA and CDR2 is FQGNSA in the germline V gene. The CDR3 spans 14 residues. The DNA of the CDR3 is TGTGCCAGCAGCTTAGGCGGGAAAGGGGTTGGCTACACCTTC. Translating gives CASSLGGKGVGYTF.

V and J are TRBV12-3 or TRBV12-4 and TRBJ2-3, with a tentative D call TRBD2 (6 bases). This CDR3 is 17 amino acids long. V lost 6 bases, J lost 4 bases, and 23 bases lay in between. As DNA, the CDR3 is TGTGCCAGCAGCCCTGCGAGACTAGGTCTGAATGCAGATACGCAGTATTTT. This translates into CASSPARLGLNADTQYF.

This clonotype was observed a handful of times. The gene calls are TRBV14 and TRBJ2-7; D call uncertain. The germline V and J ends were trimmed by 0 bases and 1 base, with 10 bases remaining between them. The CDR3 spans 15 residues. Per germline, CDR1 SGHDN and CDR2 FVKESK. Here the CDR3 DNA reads TGTGCCAGCAGCCAAGATATAGGGTTTTCCTACGAGCAGTACTTC. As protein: CASSQDIGFSYEQYF.

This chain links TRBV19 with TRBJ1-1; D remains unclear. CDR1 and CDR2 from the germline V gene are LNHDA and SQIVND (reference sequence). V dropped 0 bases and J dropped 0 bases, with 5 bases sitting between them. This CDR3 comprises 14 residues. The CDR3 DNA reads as TGTGCCAGTAGTATAGAATCCCTGAACACTGAAGCTTTCTTT. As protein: CASSIESLNTEAFF.

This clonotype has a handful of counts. This CDR3 reads CAWSEGTGNEQYF. The DNA for the CDR3 is TGTGCCTGGAGTGAGGGGACAGGTAACGAGCAGTACTTC. The V gene is TRBV30, the J gene TRBJ2-7; 8 bases agree with TRBD1. Germline CDR1 reads GTSNPN; CDR2 reads SVGIG (reference sequence). V lost 1 base to trimming and J lost 5 bases; unmatched junction nucleotides: 4. CDR3 length equals 13 residues.

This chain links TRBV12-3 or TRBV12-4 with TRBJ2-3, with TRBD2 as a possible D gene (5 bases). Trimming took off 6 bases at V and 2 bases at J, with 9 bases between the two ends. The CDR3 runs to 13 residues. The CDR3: CASREGTTDTQYF. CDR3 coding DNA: TGTGCCAGCAGAGAGGGAACCACAGATACGCAGTATTTT.

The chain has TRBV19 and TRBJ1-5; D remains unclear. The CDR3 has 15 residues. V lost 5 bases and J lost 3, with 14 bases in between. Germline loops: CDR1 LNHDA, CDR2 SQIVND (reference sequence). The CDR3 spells CASSPTDQPNQPQHF. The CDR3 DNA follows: TGTGCCAGTAGTCCCACCGACCAGCCCAATCAGCCCCAGCATTTT.

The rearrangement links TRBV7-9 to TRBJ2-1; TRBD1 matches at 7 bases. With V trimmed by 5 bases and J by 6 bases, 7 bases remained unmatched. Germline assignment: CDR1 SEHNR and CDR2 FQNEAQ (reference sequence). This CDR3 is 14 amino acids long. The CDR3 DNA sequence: TGTGCCAGCAGCCGGGCCACAGGGGTCAATGAGCAGTTCTTC. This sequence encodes CASSRATGVNEQFF.

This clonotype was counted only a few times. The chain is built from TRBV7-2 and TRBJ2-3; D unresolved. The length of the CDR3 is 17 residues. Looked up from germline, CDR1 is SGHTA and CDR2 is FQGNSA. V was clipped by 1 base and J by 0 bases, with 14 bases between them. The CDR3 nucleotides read TGTGCCAGCAGCTTAGGCCCTAGAATAGGAAGCACAGATACGCAGTATTTT. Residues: CASSLGPRIGSTDTQYF. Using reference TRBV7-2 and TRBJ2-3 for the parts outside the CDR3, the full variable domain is GAGVSQSPSNKVTEKGKDVELRCDPISGHTALYWYRQSLGQGLEFLIYFQGNSAPDKSGLPSDRFSAERTGGSVSTLTIQRTQQEDSAVYLCASSLGPRIGSTDTQYFGPGTRLTVL.

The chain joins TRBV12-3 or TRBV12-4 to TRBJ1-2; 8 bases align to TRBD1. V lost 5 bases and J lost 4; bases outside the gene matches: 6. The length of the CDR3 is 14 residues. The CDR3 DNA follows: TGTGCCAGCAGTGGACAGGGAAGGAGCTATGGCTACACCTTC. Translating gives CASSGQGRSYGYTF.